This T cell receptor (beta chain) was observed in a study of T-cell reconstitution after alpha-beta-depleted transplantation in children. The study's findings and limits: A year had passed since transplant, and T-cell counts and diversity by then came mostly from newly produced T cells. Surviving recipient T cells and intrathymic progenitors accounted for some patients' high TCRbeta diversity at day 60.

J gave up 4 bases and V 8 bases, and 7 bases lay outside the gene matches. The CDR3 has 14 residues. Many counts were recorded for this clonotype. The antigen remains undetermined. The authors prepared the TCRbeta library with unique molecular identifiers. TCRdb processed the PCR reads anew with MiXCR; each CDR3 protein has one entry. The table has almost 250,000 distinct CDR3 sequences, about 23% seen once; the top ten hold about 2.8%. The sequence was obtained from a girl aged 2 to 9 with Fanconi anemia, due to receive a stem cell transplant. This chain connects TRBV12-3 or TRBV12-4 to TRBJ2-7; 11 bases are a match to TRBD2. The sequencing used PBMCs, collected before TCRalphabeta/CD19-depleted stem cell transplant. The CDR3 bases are TGTGCCAGCTCCCGGACTAGCGGGCTATACGAGCAGTACTTC. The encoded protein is CASSRTSGLYEQYF.